Sequencing of this T cell receptor beta chain was carried out in a study of CD8 T cells in Susac syndrome. RNA in amounts of roughly 0.5 to 1 ug was reverse transcribed with random hexamers. TCRdb recomputed calls from the immunoSEQ multiplex PCR reads with MiXCR, one row per CDR3 protein. The profile shows some 90,000 distinct CDR3 sequences, 85% to 95% of them singletons. Germline CDR1 is MNHEY and CDR2 is SVGAGI. V shed 8 bases, J shed 5 bases, and the junction held 11 bases outside the gene matches. CDR3 length: 14 amino acids. V usage is TRBV6-5 and J usage is TRBJ1-1; TRBD1 agrees at 7 bases. The clonotype originates from a human donor in good health. What was sequenced was CD8+ T cells from PBMCs. DNA of the CDR3: TGTGCCAGCGGGGGGCAGGGGGGGTGGACTGAAGCTTTCTTT. This encodes CASGGQGGWTEAFF.